This T cell receptor (beta chain) was profiled in a study of blood T cell repertoires in COVID-19. For the study at large: Spain, Italy and the United States supplied samples that represented acute and convalescent COVID-19.

How the authors handled the data: Estimation of nucleated cell counts relied on the amplification of reference gene primers. TCRdb's table, derived via immunoSEQ multiplex PCR, lists solely in-frame clones and lacks some. V and J calls and clone size are those listed in that table; D and trimming were worked out from the DNA. The table lists 250,000 or so clones, around 90% of them singletons, with 3% to 3.5% in the top ten. Participants had their cohort set by participant-reported clinical history. The sequenced sample was PBMCs or T cells enriched from blood (not recorded which). The receptor's source is a woman in her forties who had been exposed to COVID-19.

In nucleotides, the CDR3 is TGTGCCAGCAGCCAAGAGGCCTTAGCTTCTGAGCAGTTCTTC. Translated, it gives CASSQEALASEQFF. This sequence joins TRBV3-1 (or the pseudogene TRBV3-2) and TRBJ2-1, with D hard to call. The ends were cut back, 0 bases at V and 9 bases at J, with 12 bases in the middle. In germline, CDR1 is LGHDT, CDR2 YNNKEL (reference sequence). The CDR3 covers 14 residues.